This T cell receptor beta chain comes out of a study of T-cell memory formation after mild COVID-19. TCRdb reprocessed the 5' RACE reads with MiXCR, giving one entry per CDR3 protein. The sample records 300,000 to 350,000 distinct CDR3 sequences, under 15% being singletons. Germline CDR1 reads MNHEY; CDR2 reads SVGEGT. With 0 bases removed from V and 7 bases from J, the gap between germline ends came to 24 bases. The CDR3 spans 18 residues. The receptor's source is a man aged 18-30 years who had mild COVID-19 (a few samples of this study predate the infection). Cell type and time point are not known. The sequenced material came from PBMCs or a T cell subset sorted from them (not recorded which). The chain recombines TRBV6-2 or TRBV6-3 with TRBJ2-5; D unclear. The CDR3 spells CASSYSSRWSENGPTQYF. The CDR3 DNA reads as TGTGCCAGCAGTTACTCGAGCCGTTGGAGCGAAAATGGCCCGACCCAGTACTTC.